This T cell receptor beta chain was documented in a study of T cell responses to AZD1222 COVID-19 vaccine. In the case of this clone: The antigen is undetermined.

Germline V gene sequence: CDR1 SGHTA, CDR2 FQGNSA. The CDR3 runs 15 residues. Trimming removed 2 bases from V and 10 bases from J, with 18 bases in between. General observations from the study: Repertoires were collected only later (after the peak T cell response had occurred). Spike-specific TCR breadth and depth were elevated following two AZD1222 doses. Spike as a whole was targeted by vaccine-associated CD4 TCRs, dominant at 160-218 and 743-854. White British people made up most donors, females outnumbered males, and clonal diversity was possibly underestimated.

Only in-frame clones appear in the TCRdb table, and some are missing; sequencing was by immunoSEQ multiplex PCR. The sample contains roughly 130,000 clones, 80% to 90% of which appear only once. Material: peripheral blood, obtained on day 0 of AZD1222 vaccination. The sequence was obtained from an adult in good health. The rearrangement links TRBV7-2 to TRBJ2-1; a possible D gene is TRBD1 (6 bases). CDR3 region: CASSLSGTSKYEQFF. CDR3 coding DNA: TGTGCCAGCAGCTTATCCGGGACATCTAAATACGAGCAGTTCTTC.